Shown below are 19 T cell receptor beta chains from a single sample sequenced in a study of T cells in Graves' hyperthyroidism and ophthalmopathy. Researchers took RNA transcripts and amplified the TCR beta CDR3 regions from them. A set of HTBI primers served as the primers for a first-round RT-PCR of the TCR CDR3. Using its own MiXCR run on the multiplex PCR reads, TCRdb lists one record per CDR3 protein. The sample yields roughly 720,000 distinct CDR3 sequences, about 18% seen once. Sequencing used blood. The origin of the receptors is a man aged 50 or older with Graves' hyperthyroidism.

The sample holds a few counts of this clonotype. The chain carries TRBV28 and TRBJ1-2, with 7 bases identical to TRBD1. In germline, CDR1 is MDHEN, CDR2 SYDVKM. The CDR3 is made up of 15 amino acids. V lost 1 base, J lost 4 bases, and 6 bases stayed unmatched. The CDR3 loop is CASSLYWAGGYGYTF. CDR3 bases: TGTGCCAGCAGTTTATATTGGGCAGGGGGCTATGGCTACACCTTC.

This clonotype has ten or more counts. The chain couples TRBV28 to TRBJ1-1; D may be TRBD1 (5 bases). CDR3 length: 12 residues. Germline CDR1 MDHEN, CDR2 SYDVKM. The V end lost 2 bases, the J end lost 4 bases, and 5 bases lay between the germline ends. The CDR3 here is CASSLGTTEAFF. The CDR3 bases are TGTGCCAGCAGTTTAGGGACCACTGAAGCTTTCTTT.

V usage is TRBV6-5 and J usage is TRBJ1-2; a possible D gene is TRBD1 (5 bases). The CDR3 runs 13 residues. Germline V lookup: CDR1 MNHEY, CDR2 SVGAGI. V shed 0 bases and J shed 8 bases, with 10 bases lying between them. The CDR3 sequence is CASSYSIRDGYTF. CDR3 in DNA: TGTGCCAGCAGTTACTCGATCAGGGACGGCTACACCTTC.

This clonotype appeared many times. V gene TRBV20-1 combines with J gene TRBJ2-3, with D hard to call. This CDR3 is 13 amino acids long. The germline CDR1 and CDR2 sequences are DFQATT and SNEGSKA (reference sequence). The V end was cut by 3 bases, the J end by 2 bases, with 9 bases between. CDR3 bases: TGCAGTGCTAGTTCACAAAACACAGATACGCAGTATTTT. It codes for CSASSQNTDTQYF.

This clonotype was found many times. CDR3: CASSFGPGVNTEAFF. The CDR3 DNA sequence: TGTGCCAGCAGTTTTGGACCGGGGGTAAACACTGAAGCTTTCTTT. The chain uses TRBV28 and TRBJ1-1; weak D call: TRBD1 (5 bases). CDR1 and CDR2 from the germline V gene are MDHEN and SYDVKM. The V gene lost 3 bases and the J gene lost 2 bases, with 13 bases spanning the gap. CDR3 size: 15 residues.

This clonotype was observed many times. The genes are TRBV28 and TRBJ1-2; possibly TRBD1 for D (6 bases). V lost 2 bases and J lost 8, with 15 bases in between. CDR1 is MDHEN and CDR2 is SYDVKM in the germline V gene. The CDR3 totals 14 residues. The DNA of the CDR3 is TGTGCCAGCAGTTTAGGGCCGGGGGCTGGGGGCTACACCTTC. It codes for CASSLGPGAGGYTF.

The chain uses TRBV30 and TRBJ2-5; weak D call: TRBD2 (5 bases). With 2 bases removed from V and 3 bases from J, the gap between germline ends came to 7 bases. The CDR3 contains 12 residues. Germline V gene lookup returns CDR1 GTSNPN and CDR2 SVGIG (reference sequence). CDR3 coding DNA: TGTGCCTGGAGTTGGGGAGAAGAGACCCAGTACTTC. Protein product: CAWSWGEETQYF.

This clonotype was counted ten times or more. The V and J genes are TRBV10-3 and TRBJ2-4; 7 bases match TRBD2. The CDR3 spans 14 residues. V dropped 8 bases and J dropped 4; count of bases not matched to a gene: 8. The V gene's germline CDR1 is ENHRY and CDR2 SYGVKD. The CDR3 nucleotides are TGTGCCATCGGGGAAGAGCGGGATAAAAACATTCAGTACTTC. Its protein product is CAIGEERDKNIQYF.

This clonotype appeared many times. The CDR3: CASRTGGAGYEQYF. The CDR3 nucleotides read TGTGCCAGCAGAACAGGGGGCGCAGGGTACGAGCAGTACTTC. This chain uses TRBV27 with TRBJ2-7, with TRBD1 identical over 9 bases. The ends lost 6 bases at V and 4 bases at J; junction bases unmatched: 7. This CDR3 spans 14 amino acids. Germline loops: CDR1 MNHEY, CDR2 SMNVEV (reference sequence).

This clonotype was counted a few times. CDR3 nucleotide sequence: TGTGCCTGGAGACTACAGGGTTTTTCTAGCAATCAGCCCCAGCATTTT. Its translation is CAWRLQGFSSNQPQHF. This sequence joins TRBV30 and TRBJ1-5; maybe TRBD1 (6 bases). Looked up from germline, CDR1 is GTSNPN and CDR2 is SVGIG (reference sequence). V was trimmed by 3 bases and J by 0 bases, leaving 15 bases between them. The CDR3 consists of 16 residues.

The J gene is TRBJ2-7, the V gene TRBV24-1, with D unclear. The germline V gene has CDR1 KGHDR and CDR2 SFDVKD. The CDR3 has 13 amino acids. V was clipped by 9 bases and J by 2 bases, with 13 bases between them. The CDR3 DNA sequence: TGTGCCACCTTTTTCGCAGAACCCTACGAGCAGTACTTC. Translated: CATFFAEPYEQYF.

The CDR3 reads CASSYGREGLNTQYF. The CDR3 nucleotides are TGTGCCAGCAGTTACGGGCGAGAGGGGTTAAATACGCAGTATTTT. This chain uses TRBV6-5 with TRBJ2-3, with D perhaps TRBD1 or TRBD2 (5 bases each). The CDR3 sequence is 15 residues long. Germline values: CDR1 MNHEY, CDR2 SVGAGI. Trimming removed 2 bases from V and 7 bases from J, with 16 bases in between.

The V gene is TRBV20-1, the J gene TRBJ1-1, with D perhaps matching TRBD1 (5 bases). The germline V gene has CDR1 DFQATT and CDR2 SNEGSKA (reference sequence). V lost 2 bases and J lost 1, with 8 bases in between. The CDR3 runs 13 residues. The CDR3, as DNA: TGCAGTGCTAGACAGGGAGGGAACACTGAAGCTTTCTTT. It is translated as CSARQGGNTEAFF.

The V and J genes are TRBV11-2 and TRBJ2-1, with no clear D. Trimming cost V 0 bases and J 2 bases, with 11 bases left between them. Germline CDR1 reads SGHAT; CDR2 reads FQNNGV. The length of the CDR3 is 16 residues. In DNA, the CDR3 is TGTGCCAGCAGCTTAGATGGGGTGGGCACCTACAATGAGCAGTTCTTC. Translating it yields CASSLDGVGTYNEQFF. The whole variable domain, remainder taken from reference TRBV11-2 and TRBJ2-1, is EAGVAQSPRYKIIEKRQSVAFWCNPISGHATLYWYQQILGQGPKLLIQFQNNGVVDDSQLPKDRFSAERLKGVDSTLKIQPAKLEDSAVYLCASSLDGVGTYNEQFFGPGTRLTVL.

Concerning this clonotype: One end of the junction varies from germline; a read error may be responsible. The chain recombines TRBV29-1 with TRBJ2-7; possibly TRBD2 for D (6 bases). This CDR3 spans 13 amino acids. The germline CDR1 and CDR2 sequences are SQVTM and ANQGSEA. CDR3 DNA: TGCCGCGTTGATTCCGGGAGAGGTTACGAGCAGTACTTC. Its protein is CRVDSGRGYEQYF.

In this sample, this clonotype turned up many times. The rearrangement links TRBV20-1 to TRBJ2-5; D unresolved. Trimming removed 3 bases at V and 1 base at J, with 9 bases between. The CDR3 totals 13 residues. CDR1 DFQATT and CDR2 SNEGSKA come from the germline V gene (reference sequence). Written as DNA, the CDR3 is TGCAGTGCTAGCGGATTTCCCCAAGAGACCCAGTACTTC. Protein product: CSASGFPQETQYF.

The sample holds many counts of this clonotype. The chain employs TRBV3-1 and TRBJ2-7; 10 nucleotides agree with TRBD1. With V trimmed by 0 bases and J by 2 bases, 10 bases remained unmatched. CDR1 LGHDT and CDR2 YNNKEL come from the germline V gene (reference sequence). The CDR3 runs to 18 residues. The DNA for the CDR3 is TGTGCCAGCAGCCAAGATCCCCACCGGGACAGGGGCACCTACGAGCAGTACTTC. It codes for CASSQDPHRDRGTYEQYF.

This chain joins TRBV9 and TRBJ1-1; no clear D gene. Trimming removed 1 base at V and 5 bases at J, with 12 bases between. Germline assignment: CDR1 SGDLS and CDR2 YYNGEE. CDR3 size: 14 residues. The CDR3 region is CASSVKGWDTEAFF. For the CDR3, the DNA is TGTGCCAGCAGCGTAAAGGGTTGGGATACTGAAGCTTTCTTT.

This clonotype was seen a few times. The rearrangement joins TRBV2 to TRBJ2-4; D possibly corresponds to TRBD2 (5 bases). Germline V gives CDR1 SNHLY, CDR2 FYNNEI. The CDR3 loop spans 17 amino acids. Trimming removed 2 bases from V and 1 base from J, with 15 bases in between. The CDR3 bases are TGTGCCAGCAGTGAACCGGGGTTGAGTGAGGCCAAAAACATTCAGTACTTC. Encoded protein: CASSEPGLSEAKNIQYF.